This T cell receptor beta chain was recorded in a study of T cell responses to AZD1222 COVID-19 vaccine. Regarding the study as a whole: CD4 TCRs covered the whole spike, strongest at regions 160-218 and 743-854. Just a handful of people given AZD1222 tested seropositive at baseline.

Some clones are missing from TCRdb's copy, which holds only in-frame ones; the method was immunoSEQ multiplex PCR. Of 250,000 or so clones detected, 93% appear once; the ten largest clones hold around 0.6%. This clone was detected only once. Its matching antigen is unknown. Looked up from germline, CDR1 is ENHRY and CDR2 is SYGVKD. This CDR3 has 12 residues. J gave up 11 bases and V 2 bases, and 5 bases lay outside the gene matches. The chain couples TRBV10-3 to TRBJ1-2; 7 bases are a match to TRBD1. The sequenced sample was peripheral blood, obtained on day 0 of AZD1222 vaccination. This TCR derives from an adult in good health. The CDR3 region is CAISEAGGVYTF. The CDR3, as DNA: TGTGCCATCAGTGAGGCAGGGGGTGTGTACACCTTC.